Below are 8 T cell receptor beta chains sequenced from a single sample in a study of CD8 T cells in Susac syndrome. Reverse transcription of roughly 0.5 to 1 ug RNA was carried out with random hexamers. MiXCR was run by TCRdb on the immunoSEQ multiplex PCR reads, yielding one entry per CDR3 protein. The table has 73,000 or so distinct CDR3 sequences, approximately 95% seen once. Sequencing was performed on CD8+ T cells from PBMCs. All receptors come from a human donor with multiple sclerosis.

The rearrangement uses TRBV10-3 and TRBJ2-5, with 7 bases that match TRBD2. CDR1 ENHRY and CDR2 SYGVKD come from the germline V gene. With V trimmed by 2 bases and J by 2 bases, 2 bases remained unmatched. This CDR3 region has 14 residues. The CDR3 DNA is TGTGCCATCAGTGAGGGGAGGGAGCAAGAGACCCAGTACTTC. Protein product: CAISEGREQETQYF.

The rearrangement links TRBV19 to TRBJ1-1; the D is unclear. This CDR3 region has 14 residues. V was shortened by 3 bases and J by 3 bases, with 11 bases between the two germline ends. Germline V gene data show CDR1 as LNHDA and CDR2 as SQIVND (reference sequence). The CDR3 bases are TGTGCCAGTAGTATTCGTAGGGTGGACACTGAAGCTTTCTTT. Residues: CASSIRRVDTEAFF.

V gene TRBV9 combines with J gene TRBJ2-7, with D perhaps matching TRBD2 (6 bases). Trimming pared 2 bases from V and 5 bases from J, leaving 11 bases between. Looked up from germline, CDR1 is SGDLS and CDR2 is YYNGEE. The CDR3 has 13 residues. CDR3 coding DNA: TGTGCCAGCAGCGTGGAGGGCCGGAACGAGCAGTACTTC. Its protein is CASSVEGRNEQYF.

This rearrangement joins TRBV19 to TRBJ2-1; TRBD1 agrees at 10 bases. V was clipped by 6 bases and J by 8 bases; unmatched bases: 4. Germline-derived CDR1 and CDR2 are LNHDA and SQIVND (reference sequence). CDR3 length equals 13 residues. The CDR3 DNA is TGTGCCAGTAGCCCCGGGACAGGGGATGAGCAGTTCTTC. Translation: CASSPGTGDEQFF. Variable domain in full (rest from reference TRBV19 and TRBJ2-1): DGGITQSPKYLFRKEGQNVTLSCEQNLNHDAMYWYRQDPGQGLRLIYYSQIVNDFQKGDIAEGYSVSREKKESFPLTVTSAQKNPTAFYLCASSPGTGDEQFFGPGTRLTVL.

The chain combines TRBV6-2 or TRBV6-3 with TRBJ2-7; no definite D call. Per germline, CDR1 MNHEY and CDR2 SVGEGT. Trimming removed 2 bases from V and 2 bases from J, with 7 bases in between. CDR3 length equals 13 residues. CDR3 sequence reads: CASSYGSTYEQYF. Here the CDR3 DNA reads TGTGCCAGCAGTTACGGCTCGACCTACGAGCAGTACTTC.

V gene TRBV5-1 combines with J gene TRBJ2-1, with a weak D call TRBD1 (6 bases). Germline CDR1 is SGHRS and CDR2 is YFSETQ. The CDR3 extends over 13 amino acids. The V end lost 5 bases, the J end lost 5 bases, and 11 bases lay between the germline ends. The DNA of the CDR3 is TGCGCCAGCAGGAGCCGGACAGACAATGAGCAGTTCTTC. This codes for CASRSRTDNEQFF. Full variable domain (missing parts from reference TRBV5-1 and TRBJ2-1): KAGVTQTPRYLIKTRGQQVTLSCSPISGHRSVSWYQQTPGQGLQFLFEYFSETQRNKGNFPGRFSGRQFSNSRSEMNVSTLELGDSALYLCASRSRTDNEQFFGPGTRLTVL.

The chain combines TRBV27 with TRBJ2-5; 9 bases are a match to TRBD2. CDR1 is MNHEY, CDR2 SMNVEV, per germline (reference sequence). CDR3 length: 15 amino acids. Trimming at V came to 5 bases and at J to 1 base, leaving 5 bases not matched to a gene. The CDR3 region is CASSPRTSAQETQYF. The CDR3 DNA sequence: TGTGCCAGCAGTCCCCGGACTAGCGCCCAAGAGACCCAGTACTTC.

The chain employs TRBV19 and TRBJ2-1; D not certain. Germline CDR1 LNHDA, CDR2 SQIVND (reference sequence). V dropped 3 bases and J dropped 7 bases, with 7 bases sitting between them. The CDR3 runs to 12 residues. The CDR3 DNA reads TGTGCCAGTAGTATCTGGAAGAATGAGCAGTTCTTC. Translation: CASSIWKNEQFF.